Listed here is a single TCR beta chain. The sample comes from a study of blood T cell repertoires in COVID-19. On the study more broadly: Italy, Spain and the United States were the sources of the convalescent and acute COVID-19 samples. T cells, B-cell-depleted T cells, or PBMCs supplied cDNA or gDNA.

Authors' processing steps: Amplification of reference gene primers provided the estimated nucleated cell counts. Profiling relied on immunoSEQ multiplex PCR, and the TCRdb table lists in-frame clones only, not all of them. The V and J calls and clone size were taken over from that table, and D and trimming were inferred from the DNA. The sample has about 190,000 clones; almost 85% are singletons. Germline V gene sequence: CDR1 SQVTM, CDR2 ANQGSEA. Trimming stripped 2 bases from V and 6 bases from J, with 13 bases between. This CDR3 is 13 amino acids long. The sequenced sample was peripheral blood. The receptor's source is a woman in her seventies with active or convalescent COVID-19. This sequence joins TRBV29-1 and TRBJ1-2; TRBD1 is a possible D gene (6 bases). The CDR3 nucleotides read TGCAGCGTTGAAAGCGTGGACAGACATGGCTACACCTTC. It yields the protein CSVESVDRHGYTF.